A selection of T cell receptor beta chains follows, all from one sample in a study of T cell responses to AZD1222 COVID-19 vaccine. Sequenced by immunoSEQ multiplex PCR; TCRdb stores in-frame clones only, minus some. The repertoire holds over 140,000 clones, with about nine tenths as singletons. The sequencing used peripheral blood, collected on day 0 of AZD1222 vaccination. These receptors were collected from an adult in good health. The CDR3 runs from the conserved cysteine through the conserved F or W. Each record gives: CDR3 DNA, CDR3 protein, J gene, clone size, V gene, D gene. The D gene is left open where the match is weak. Clone size is given for some rows only: seen once, a few or many times, or a class if the clone is expanded.

TGTGCCAGTAGTACACAGGGGCACACCGGGGAGCTGTTTTTT CASSTQGHTGELFF TRBJ2-2 - TRBV19 TRBD1
TGTGCCAGCAGCCAAGGAGGGAGGGTCCATGAGCAGTTCTTC CASSQGGRVHEQFF TRBJ2-1 - TRBV14 TRBD2
TGTGCCAGCAGCCCTCCGAGGACAGGGCGCGTCGCGGATACGCAGTATTTT CASSPPRTGRVADTQYF TRBJ2-3 - TRBV7-9 TRBD1
TGTGCCAGCAGCCTGGACAGGGCGGGTAATTCACCCCTCCACTTT CASSLDRAGNSPLHF TRBJ1-6 once TRBV3-1/TRBV3-2 TRBD1
TGTGCCATCAGGGGGACTAGCGGGACCGATCAGTCTAATGAGCAGTTCTTC CAIRGTSGTDQSNEQFF TRBJ2-1 once TRBV10-3 TRBD2
TGTGCCACCAGCAGGGGGCCGGAATCCTACGAGCAGTACTTC CATSRGPESYEQYF TRBJ2-7 - TRBV15 -
TGTGCCAGCAGCTCAAAGACGGACCGCTCCTACGAGCAGTACTTC CASSSKTDRSYEQYF TRBJ2-7 - TRBV5-4 -
TGTGCCAGCAGTTTTAAAAGGGCTGGTCCTTACGAGCAGTACTTC CASSFKRAGPYEQYF TRBJ2-7 - TRBV27 -
TGCGCCAGCAGCCTTTATAGGACAGACACTGAAGCTTTCTTT CASSLYRTDTEAFF TRBJ1-1 - TRBV5-1 -
TGTGCCAGCAGCTTAGGTGACGTCGCTTTCTTT CASSLGDVAFF TRBJ1-1 - TRBV7-2 -
TGTGCCAGCTCACACAGACAGGGCCCCACGGAACTGAACACTGAAGCTTTCTTT CASSHRQGPTELNTEAFF TRBJ1-1 - TRBV18 TRBD1
TGTGCCAGCAGTCAAACCGGGAGAAATGAGCAGTTCTTC CASSQTGRNEQFF TRBJ2-1 - TRBV28 -
TGTGCCAGCAGCTGGGGAGGGCAGAAAGCTTTCTTT CASSWGGQKAFF TRBJ1-1 once TRBV6-5 -
TGTGCCAGCAGCTGGAGCGTCACTGAAGCTTTCTTT CASSWSVTEAFF TRBJ1-1 - TRBV5-6 -
TGTGCCAGCAGCTTAAAAGACAGGGGATACGCGAACACCATATATTTT CASSLKDRGYANTIYF TRBJ1-3 - TRBV7-2 TRBD1
TGTGCCAGCAGTACCCCAGGGGGAGAGGGAAACATTCAGTACTTC CASSTPGGEGNIQYF TRBJ2-4 - TRBV28 TRBD1
TGTGCCACCAGCACATGGGGACAGGGTCTTAATAATGAAAAACTGTTTTTT CATSTWGQGLNNEKLFF TRBJ1-4 - TRBV15 TRBD1
TGTGCCAGCAGTTCGGACAGGGGGCCCACCGGGGAGCTGTTTTTT CASSSDRGPTGELFF TRBJ2-2 - TRBV7-9 TRBD1
TGCGCCAGCAGCCAAGTTGGGTCTAGCGGGAGATTCACAGATACGCAGTATTTT CASSQVGSSGRFTDTQYF TRBJ2-3 once TRBV4-1 TRBD2
TGTGCCAGCAGCCGTACGGAGGTACGAGGCTCATACGAGCAGTACTTC CASSRTEVRGSYEQYF TRBJ2-7 - TRBV5-5 -
TGTGCCAGCACACCCACGGGGATCCCCAATCAGCCCCAGCATTTT CASTPTGIPNQPQHF TRBJ1-5 - TRBV2 -
TGCGCCAGCAGCCCAGGGGATCGGGCTTCTGGAAACACCATATATTTT CASSPGDRASGNTIYF TRBJ1-3 few TRBV4-1 -